The 32 T cell receptor beta chains presented below share a single source sample, sequenced in a study of T cells in tuberculosis. Libraries were prepared by immunoSEQ multiplex PCR; TCRdb keeps only in-frame clonotypes and omits some of them. The sample carries roughly 30,000 clones, more than 85% recorded once. Material: PBMCs. These receptor sequences come from a donor between 10 and 35 years old with latent tuberculosis or without tuberculosis infection.

This chain uses TRBV9 with TRBJ2-1; 11 bases map to TRBD2. The CDR3 length is 15 residues. The V gene's germline CDR1 is SGDLS and CDR2 YYNGEE. V lost 4 bases, J lost 5 bases, and 5 bases stayed unmatched. CDR3 sequence reads: CASSKLAGEHNEQFF. CDR3 bases: TGTGCCAGCAGCAAACTAGCGGGAGAGCACAATGAGCAGTTCTTC.

J is TRBJ2-1 and V is TRBV7-6; no firm D call. Germline CDR1 is SGHVS and CDR2 is FNYEAQ. The CDR3 covers 13 residues. Trimming removed 8 bases at V and 6 bases at J, with 14 bases between. This CDR3 is CASLGSDTNEQFF. The CDR3 DNA reads as TGTGCCAGCCTTGGGTCCGACACCAATGAGCAGTTCTTC. Full variable domain (outside the CDR3, taken from reference TRBV7-6 and TRBJ2-1): GAGVSQSPRYKVTKRGQDVALRCDPISGHVSLYWYRQALGQGPEFLTYFNYEAQQDKSGLPNDRFSAERPEGSISTLTIQRTEQRDSAMYRCASLGSDTNEQFFGPGTRLTVL.

The J gene is TRBJ1-2, the V gene TRBV18, with a tentative D call TRBD1 (5 bases). Trimming removed 3 bases at V and 4 bases at J, with 9 bases between. Germline CDR1 KGHSH, CDR2 LQKENI. CDR3 size: 13 residues. The DNA for the CDR3 is TGTGCCAGCTCACCGCCCGACAGCTATGGCTACACCTTC. This sequence encodes CASSPPDSYGYTF.

The chain links TRBV5-6 to TRBJ2-7; D call uncertain. The germline V and J ends were trimmed by 1 base and 0 bases, with 11 bases remaining between them. CDR1 is SGHDT, CDR2 YYEEEE, per germline. This CDR3 has 15 amino acids. The DNA for the CDR3 is TGTGCCAGCAGCTTGAGCCGAAAGAGCTCCTACGAGCAGTACTTC. Amino acid sequence: CASSLSRKSSYEQYF.

The chain has TRBV9 and TRBJ2-7, with 7 positions matching TRBD1. The CDR3 loop spans 16 amino acids. Trimming at V came to 3 bases and at J to 2 bases, leaving 11 bases not matched to a gene. The V gene's germline CDR1 is SGDLS and CDR2 YYNGEE. CDR3 protein: CASSAGGQLLPYEQYF. The CDR3 coding sequence is TGTGCCAGCAGCGCAGGGGGACAGCTCTTACCCTACGAGCAGTACTTC.

The chain has TRBV9 and TRBJ1-2, with 8 bases matching TRBD1. The CDR3 covers 16 residues. Germline V CDR1 and CDR2: SGDLS, YYNGEE. V shed 0 bases, J shed 1 base, and the junction held 5 bases outside the gene matches. The CDR3 DNA follows: TGTGCCAGCAGCGTAGATCAGGGGGCGCATAACTATGGCTACACCTTC. It specifies CASSVDQGAHNYGYTF.

The chain couples TRBV9 to TRBJ2-5; 7 bases fit TRBD2. The CDR3 length is 15 residues. The V and J ends lost 0 bases and 4 bases, in that order; junction bases with no gene match: 6. CDR1 is SGDLS, CDR2 YYNGEE, per germline. The CDR3: CASSVASGGGETQYF. The DNA of the CDR3 is TGTGCCAGCAGCGTAGCATCTGGGGGGGGAGAGACCCAGTACTTC.

The rearrangement links TRBV18 to TRBJ2-5; 10 positions match TRBD2. The trim removed 2 bases at V and 0 bases at J, leaving 3 bases unmatched. This CDR3 comprises 16 residues. Germline loops: CDR1 KGHSH, CDR2 LQKENI. DNA for the CDR3: TGTGCCAGCTCACCAACAGCGGGAGGGTACCAAGAGACCCAGTACTTC. The encoded protein is CASSPTAGGYQETQYF.

This chain uses TRBV6-4 with TRBJ1-5, with unresolved D. Germline CDR1 reads MRHNA; CDR2 reads SNTAGT. V lost 6 bases, J lost 3 bases, and 9 bases lay in between. This CDR3 is 13 amino acids long. The CDR3 reads CASSPSYNQPQHF. The CDR3 nucleotides are TGTGCCAGCAGCCCCTCCTACAATCAGCCCCAGCATTTT.

The genes are TRBV7-9 and TRBJ2-7, with unresolved D. This CDR3 comprises 14 residues. Germline CDR1 reads SEHNR; CDR2 reads FQNEAQ (reference sequence). Trimming removed 5 bases at V and 6 bases at J, with 17 bases between. Here the CDR3 DNA reads TGTGCCAGCAGCCCGGAGTCATGGGTGAGCGAGCAGTACTTC. Its protein is CASSPESWVSEQYF.

CDR3 protein: CASLIGTGTFPDTQYF. CDR3 nucleotide sequence: TGTGCCAGCCTGATCGGGACAGGGACCTTTCCAGATACGCAGTATTTT. This sequence joins TRBV6-6 and TRBJ2-3; 9 positions agree with TRBD1. CDR1 is MNHNY and CDR2 is SVGAGI in the germline V gene (reference sequence). The J segment lost 4 bases and the V segment lost 8 bases, leaving 13 bases of the junction unmatched. CDR3 length: 16 amino acids.

The chain employs TRBV30 and TRBJ1-2; D is unresolved. The V end lost 3 bases, the J end lost 7 bases, and 24 bases lay between the germline ends. This CDR3 has 16 residues. Germline V gene sequence: CDR1 GTSNPN, CDR2 SVGIG (reference sequence). The CDR3 reads CAWSPTNLYREAGYTF. DNA of the CDR3: TGTGCCTGGAGCCCAACTAATCTATATCGGGAGGCTGGCTACACCTTC.

V gene TRBV4-3 combines with J gene TRBJ1-5; no reliable D call. CDR1 and CDR2 from the germline V gene are LGHNA and YSLEER. The CDR3 covers 16 residues. Trimming left V 0 bases short and J 0 bases short, with 9 bases between. CDR3 DNA: TGCGCCAGCAGCCAAGATGTAGTCGATAGCAATCAGCCCCAGCATTTT. This gives the protein CASSQDVVDSNQPQHF.

The chain recombines TRBV5-1 with TRBJ2-1; 9 bases align to TRBD2. The CDR3 is 14 amino acids. Trimming removed 4 bases from V and 3 bases from J; junction bases left unmatched: 2. Germline V gene lookup returns CDR1 SGHRS and CDR2 YFSETQ. CDR3 nucleotides: TGCGCCAGCAGCCGCGGGGGGGTCTACAATGAGCAGTTCTTC. Translation gives CASSRGGVYNEQFF.

V and J are TRBV30 and TRBJ2-3, with 8 bases fitting TRBD1. The CDR3 covers 15 residues. V trimming: 4 bases; J trimming: 1 base; junction bases outside the gene matches: 7. Germline V gives CDR1 GTSNPN, CDR2 SVGIG (reference sequence). In DNA form, the CDR3 reads TGTGCCTGGACTGACCAGGGACAGGGCACAGATACGCAGTATTTT. Protein sequence: CAWTDQGQGTDTQYF.

For this clone: Other DNA variants within this sample encode the same CDR3. Written as DNA, the CDR3 is TGCGCCAGCAGCTTGGCCGGGGGCTCCTACGAGCAGTACTTC. Translating gives CASSLAGGSYEQYF. V and J are TRBV5-1 and TRBJ2-7; D possibly corresponds to TRBD2 (6 bases). The V end lost 0 bases, the J end lost 0 bases, and 7 bases lay between the germline ends. The CDR3 totals 14 residues. Per the germline V gene, CDR1 is SGHRS and CDR2 is YFSETQ.

This chain links TRBV6-6 with TRBJ2-3; D possibly corresponds to TRBD2 (5 bases). V was clipped by 2 bases and J by 3 bases, with 9 bases between them. Germline V gene sequence: CDR1 MNHNY, CDR2 SVGAGI (reference sequence). CDR3 size: 14 residues. Here the CDR3 DNA reads TGTGCCAGCAGTTACATCCCGGGGACAGATACGCAGTATTTT. Amino acids: CASSYIPGTDTQYF.

The CDR3 coding sequence is TGTGCCAGCAGACAGGGAGCGGGAGGGCCCTACGAGCAGTACTTC. Translation gives CASRQGAGGPYEQYF. This rearrangement joins TRBV5-5 to TRBJ2-7; 10 bases align to TRBD2. This CDR3 is 15 amino acids long. The germline gives CDR1 SGHKS, CDR2 YYEKEE (reference sequence). Trimming cost V 5 bases and J 2 bases; bases outside gene matches: 7.

This clone has a handful of counts. V gene TRBV16 combines with J gene TRBJ1-2, with 9 positions matching TRBD1. J gave up 3 bases and V 1 base, and 6 bases lay outside the gene matches. Germline CDR1 is KGHSY and CDR2 is FQNENV. CDR3 length equals 16 residues. CDR3 residues: CASSQYHRGRDYGYTF. CDR3 DNA: TGTGCCAGCAGCCAATACCACAGGGGGCGAGACTATGGCTACACCTTC.

The chain carries TRBV29-1 and TRBJ1-1; 7 bases line up with TRBD1. CDR1 and CDR2 from the germline V gene are SQVTM and ANQGSEA. The CDR3 is made up of 14 amino acids. J lost 4 bases, V lost 7 bases, and 12 bases had no gene match. The CDR3 region has the DNA TGCAGCGGGTTTTTTAGGGGGCAGTTCACTGAAGCTTTCTTT. It translates to CSGFFRGQFTEAFF. The whole variable domain, filled in from reference TRBV29-1 and TRBJ1-1, reads SAVISQKPSRDICQRGTSLTIQCQVDSQVTMMFWYRQQPGQSLTLIATANQGSEATYESGFVIDKFPISRPNLTFSTLTVSNMSPEDSSIYLCSGFFRGQFTEAFFGQGTRLTVV.

This chain connects TRBV23-1 to TRBJ2-5; unclear D gene. TRBV23-1 carries the ORF label, with uncertain function. The length of the CDR3 is 13 residues. The ends were cut back, 8 bases at V and 0 bases at J, with 10 bases in the middle. CDR3 loop: CASSDDNQETQYF. The CDR3 nucleotides are TGCGCCAGCTCCGACGACAACCAAGAGACCCAGTACTTC.

This chain uses TRBV29-1 with TRBJ1-1; no clear D gene. This CDR3 is built from 11 residues. Germline V lookup: CDR1 SQVTM, CDR2 ANQGSEA. V gave up 6 bases and J gave up 5 bases, with 10 bases separating them. CDR3 amino acids: CSVGAGTEAFF. The CDR3 DNA sequence: TGCAGCGTCGGTGCGGGGACTGAAGCTTTCTTT.

This sequence joins TRBV19 and TRBJ2-2; D perhaps matches TRBD2 (6 bases). Between the trimmed V and J ends, which lost 2 bases and 14 bases, there was a span of 12 bases. There are 12 residues in the CDR3. CDR1 and CDR2 from the germline V gene are LNHDA and SQIVND (reference sequence). CDR3 nucleotides: TGTGCCAGTAGTATACCTGGGGGGAAACTGTTTTTT. It yields the protein CASSIPGGKLFF.

This clone was recorded once. The V call is TRBV7-9, the J call TRBJ1-2, with 9 bases matching TRBD1. This CDR3 has 15 residues. Trimming cost V 3 bases and J 2 bases; bases outside gene matches: 4. Germline V gene lookup returns CDR1 SEHNR and CDR2 FQNEAQ (reference sequence). CDR3 DNA: TGTGCCAGCAGCTTGAACAGGGGGCACAACTATGGCTACACCTTC. Translated: CASSLNRGHNYGYTF.

This chain connects TRBV19 to TRBJ2-3, with D possibly TRBD1 on 5 matching bases. This CDR3 region has 15 residues. V lost 2 bases to trimming and J lost 1 base, with 10 bases between them. Germline CDR1 reads LNHDA; CDR2 reads SQIVND (reference sequence). CDR3 nucleotide sequence: TGTGCCAGTAGTATATCTGGGGCCCGCACAGATACGCAGTATTTT. It is translated as CASSISGARTDTQYF.

The genes are TRBV29-1 and TRBJ2-2; 8 bases line up with TRBD1. The CDR3 totals 15 residues. V shed 3 bases, J shed 5 bases, and the junction held 8 bases outside the gene matches. Per germline, CDR1 SQVTM and CDR2 ANQGSEA. The CDR3 sequence: CSVEGQGAWTGELFF. CDR3 in DNA: TGCAGCGTTGAGGGGCAGGGGGCCTGGACCGGGGAGCTGTTTTTT.

The J gene is TRBJ2-7, the V gene TRBV2; TRBD1 might be the D (6 bases). The CDR3 extends over 14 amino acids. Looked up from germline, CDR1 is SNHLY and CDR2 is FYNNEI. V was cut by 2 bases and J by 6 bases, with 14 bases left in between. In nucleotides, the CDR3 is TGTGCCAGCAGTGAACAAAGGGGGAGAACCGAGCAGTACTTC. It encodes CASSEQRGRTEQYF.

The chain has TRBV14 and TRBJ1-2; D may be TRBD1 (6 bases). V dropped 3 bases and J dropped 5 bases, with 19 bases sitting between them. CDR1 and CDR2 from the germline V gene are SGHDN and FVKESK. This CDR3 has 16 residues. This CDR3 reads CASSHLTTGEEYGYTF. Here the CDR3 DNA reads TGTGCCAGCAGCCACCTGACGACAGGAGAAGAATATGGCTACACCTTC. The full variable domain, rest sourced from reference TRBV14 and TRBJ1-2, is EAGVTQFPSHSVIEKGQTVTLRCDPISGHDNLYWYRRVMGKEIKFLLHFVKESKQDESGMPNNRFLAERTGGTYSTLKVQPAELEDSGVYFCASSHLTTGEEYGYTFGSGTRLTVV.

The chain carries TRBV6-1 and TRBJ2-1; TRBD1 agrees at 12 bases. Germline CDR1 MNHNS, CDR2 SASEGT. The CDR3 has 15 amino acids. V lost 8 bases and J lost 10; bases outside the gene matches: 12. The CDR3 DNA sequence: TGTGCCAGCTCCATCCCGGGACAGGGGGCAGGAGAGCAGTTCTTC. It translates to CASSIPGQGAGEQFF.

The J gene is TRBJ1-4, the V gene TRBV2; perhaps TRBD1 as D (6 bases). The germline CDR1 and CDR2 sequences are SNHLY and FYNNEI. The ends were cut back, 2 bases at V and 8 bases at J, with 15 bases in the middle. CDR3 length: 15 residues. The CDR3 DNA sequence: TGTGCCAGCAGTGAAACGGGACAACGAGGGGAAAAACTGTTTTTT. Its translation is CASSETGQRGEKLFF.

This clone has just a few counts. This rearrangement joins TRBV5-1 to TRBJ1-2; TRBD1 is a possible D gene (5 bases). The CDR3 loop spans 15 amino acids. CDR1 and CDR2 from the germline V gene are SGHRS and YFSETQ. The V end lost 3 bases, the J end lost 3 bases, and 15 bases lay between the germline ends. CDR3 bases: TGCGCCAGCAGCTGGGTGGAAGGGGAGGACTATGGCTACACCTTC. It is translated as CASSWVEGEDYGYTF.

This clone was detected once. V is TRBV4-1 and J is TRBJ2-4, with D unclear. Trimming removed 2 bases at V and 2 bases at J, with 10 bases between. CDR3 length: 15 residues. The V gene's germline CDR1 is MGHRA and CDR2 YSYEKL. Here the CDR3 reads CASSQYWLTKNIQYF. The CDR3 nucleotides are TGCGCCAGCAGCCAATACTGGTTGACCAAAAACATTCAGTACTTC.